The text below deals with one TCR beta chain. Its specificity is not known. This entry comes from a study of cytomegalovirus exposure and HLA in healthy donors. The study's findings and limits: Analysis was performed later, and it showed HLA-associated TCR beta chains to be more clonally expanded than equally common others. Serostatus for CMV was the only available immune exposure information.

The PCR contained 60 Vbeta and 13 Jbeta primers. The data were produced by immunoSEQ multiplex PCR, yet TCRdb's version contains in-frame clones alone and is incomplete. The table records some 90,000 clones, over 65% of them present only once. Trimming pared 4 bases from V and 8 bases from J, leaving 15 bases between. From germline, CDR1 is SGHNT and CDR2 YYREEE (reference sequence). This CDR3 contains 13 residues. The CMV serostatus of this donor went unrecorded. Sequencing used PBMCs. The V and J genes are TRBV5-4 and TRBJ1-2, with D possibly matching TRBD1 (5 bases). The source is a human donor in good health. In nucleotides, the CDR3 is TGTGCCAGCAGCCTTACCCAGGGATTGGGCTACACCTTC. This codes for CASSLTQGLGYTF.